A single sample gave rise to the 28 T cell receptor beta chains below, sequenced in a study of blood T cell repertoires in COVID-19. The table came from immunoSEQ multiplex PCR; TCRdb's copy has only in-frame clones and leaves some out. The sample lists roughly 50,000 clones; approximately 90% were seen once. Sample: peripheral blood. All receptors derive from a man aged 65 to 85 with acute or convalescent COVID-19.

The chain joins TRBV7-2 to TRBJ1-3; D unresolved. This CDR3 is built from 16 residues. Trimming left V 2 bases short and J 8 bases short, with 19 bases between. CDR1 is SGHTA, CDR2 FQGNSA, per germline. The CDR3 sequence is CASSLTRISLPHTIYF. In nucleotides, the CDR3 is TGTGCCAGCAGCTTAACACGTATATCGCTTCCACACACCATATATTTT.

The genes are TRBV14 and TRBJ2-1, with D maybe TRBD2 (5 bases). Germline lookup yields CDR1 SGHDN and CDR2 FVKESK. V lost 2 bases and J 7 bases, leaving 18 bases between the germline ends. The CDR3 spans 16 residues. The CDR3, as DNA: TGTGCCAGCAGCCAACTAGCTTCCTTTCCACTTAATGAGCAGTTCTTC. This encodes CASSQLASFPLNEQFF.

A single count supports this clone. V is TRBV27 and J is TRBJ1-5; weak D call: TRBD1 (6 bases). CDR1 is MNHEY, CDR2 SMNVEV, per germline (reference sequence). Trimming took off 2 bases at V and 6 bases at J, with 11 bases between the two ends. The CDR3 extends over 14 amino acids. CDR3 DNA sequence: TGTGCCAGCAGTTTACGGGGGGCTTTTCAGCCCCAGCATTTT. Protein sequence: CASSLRGAFQPQHF.

The chain joins TRBV4-3 to TRBJ1-2; 10 bases align to TRBD1. The ends lost 0 bases at V and 4 bases at J; junction bases unmatched: 8. Germline V gene lookup returns CDR1 LGHNA and CDR2 YSLEER. The CDR3 is made up of 17 amino acids. For the CDR3, the DNA is TGCGCCAGCAGCCAAGAGTCCGTCGGGACAGGGGCCTATGGCTACACCTTC. This translates into CASSQESVGTGAYGYTF.

The chain joins TRBV3-1 (or the pseudogene TRBV3-2) to TRBJ2-1, with D possibly matching TRBD1 (5 bases). The CDR3 extends over 15 amino acids. Trimming took off 1 base at V and 3 bases at J, with 10 bases between the two ends. The germline V gene has CDR1 LGHDT and CDR2 YNNKEL (reference sequence). Here the CDR3 DNA reads TGTGCCAGCAGCCAAGGAGGTCAGGGCTACAATGAGCAGTTCTTC. Residues: CASSQGGQGYNEQFF.

CDR3 residues: CASSDDSKSGWQFF. The CDR3 DNA reads as TGCGCCAGCAGTGACGACAGTAAATCGGGTTGGCAGTTCTTC. The V call is TRBV10-2, the J call TRBJ2-1, with D perhaps TRBD1 (5 bases). This CDR3 comprises 14 residues. CDR1 is WSHSY and CDR2 is SAAADI in the germline V gene. Trimming removed 3 bases from V and 12 bases from J, with 18 bases in between.

The chain uses TRBV24-1 and TRBJ1-2; D is uncertain. The CDR3 sequence is 12 residues long. Deletions cut 2 bases from V and 5 bases from J, with 5 bases between. CDR1 and CDR2 (germline): KGHDR, SFDVKD. The CDR3 spells CATSDSSYGYTF. In nucleotides, the CDR3 is TGTGCCACCAGTGATTCCTCGTATGGCTACACCTTC.

The chain combines TRBV5-6 with TRBJ1-5; D unclear. V lost 1 base and J lost 4, with 15 bases in between. The CDR3 extends over 16 amino acids. Germline V gene lookup returns CDR1 SGHDT and CDR2 YYEEEE. The CDR3 is CASSLYDTFRNQPQHF. The CDR3 nucleotides read TGTGCCAGCAGCTTGTATGACACCTTTAGAAATCAGCCCCAGCATTTT.

The genes are TRBV6-6 and TRBJ2-2; the match to TRBD1 covers 10 bases. CDR3 length equals 17 residues. The V gene end was trimmed by 5 bases and the J gene end by 2 bases; junction bases not matched to a gene: 8. Germline V gene lookup returns CDR1 MNHNY and CDR2 SVGAGI (reference sequence). The CDR3 region has the DNA TGTGCCAGCAGTCCATTAGGGGACAGGGGAAACACCGGGGAGCTGTTTTTT. Translation gives CASSPLGDRGNTGELFF.

The genes are TRBV2 and TRBJ1-2; possibly TRBD1 for D (6 bases). This CDR3 contains 13 residues. Germline V CDR1 and CDR2: SNHLY, FYNNEI. The CDR3 coding sequence is TGTGCTGTCAGGGTAGGGGGTGCTTATGGCTACACCTTC. This translates into CAVRVGGAYGYTF.

This chain joins TRBV7-3 and TRBJ2-7; 11 nucleotides line up with TRBD2. The length of the CDR3 is 15 residues. The V segment lost 0 bases and the J segment 7 bases; nucleotides outside the gene matches: 5. Per the germline V gene, CDR1 is SGHTA and CDR2 is FQGTGA. The DNA of the CDR3 is TGTGCCAGCAGCTTAACTAGCGGGGGGGCAGGTGAGCAGTACTTC. Translation gives CASSLTSGGAGEQYF.

This chain connects TRBV28 to TRBJ1-6; 7 nucleotides agree with TRBD1. This CDR3 is built from 13 residues. Trimming cost V 10 bases and J 8 bases; bases outside gene matches: 8. Germline V lookup: CDR1 MDHEN, CDR2 SYDVKM. CDR3 nucleotide sequence: TGTGCCACCGAAGGGACAGTTTATTCACCCCTCCACTTT. Its translation: CATEGTVYSPLHF.

The chain combines TRBV2 with TRBJ1-1, with no clear D. CDR3 length equals 11 residues. The germline V gene has CDR1 SNHLY and CDR2 FYNNEI. Trimming removed 8 bases from V and 7 bases from J, with 11 bases in between. The CDR3 DNA sequence: TGTGCCAGCGTCGGTGAGCTTGAAGCTTTCTTT. It yields the protein CASVGELEAFF.

This chain connects TRBV6-5 to TRBJ2-6, with no clear D. CDR1 and CDR2 (germline): MNHEY, SVGAGI. V lost 4 bases and J lost 2, with 9 bases in between. The CDR3 contains 15 residues. In DNA, the CDR3 is TGTGCCAGCAGTTCTTCTCGGGCTGGGGCCAACGTCCTGACTTTC. It encodes CASSSSRAGANVLTF.

This chain links TRBV3-1 (or the pseudogene TRBV3-2) with TRBJ1-1; D is unresolved. Trimming pared 1 base from V and 6 bases from J, leaving 3 bases between. CDR3 size: 11 residues. Per germline, CDR1 LGHDT and CDR2 YNNKEL (reference sequence). CDR3 bases: TGTGCCAGCAGCCAAGCCGCTGAAGCTTTCTTT. This translates into CASSQAAEAFF.

For this clone: Other DNA variants within this sample encode the same CDR3. CDR3 DNA: TGTGCCAGCAGGGTAGCTACAGATACGCAGTATTTT. Protein: CASRVATDTQYF. This chain uses TRBV12-3 or TRBV12-4 with TRBJ2-3; D not certain. The length of the CDR3 is 12 residues. V gave up 6 bases and J gave up 3 bases, with 7 bases separating them.

This rearrangement joins TRBV13 to TRBJ1-4; D is ambiguous. V lost 5 bases and J 3 bases, leaving 13 bases between the germline ends. Germline values: CDR1 PRHDT, CDR2 FYEKMQ (reference sequence). This CDR3 spans 15 amino acids. The CDR3 spells CASSRRGSANEKLFF. In DNA form, the CDR3 reads TGTGCCAGCAGCCGCCGAGGGTCAGCTAATGAAAAACTGTTTTTT.

This clone was observed a few times. The chain combines TRBV2 with TRBJ1-4; D is unclear. Looked up from germline, CDR1 is SNHLY and CDR2 is FYNNEI. The CDR3 is 15 residues long. Trimming pared 1 base from V and 7 bases from J, leaving 13 bases between. This chain's CDR3 is CASSEGSMNGEKLFF. The CDR3 nucleotides read TGTGCCAGCAGTGAAGGTTCGATGAACGGTGAAAAACTGTTTTTT.

This sequence joins TRBV5-1 and TRBJ1-6, with 7 bases identical to TRBD1. The CDR3 is 14 amino acids. V lost 4 bases to trimming and J lost 11 bases; unmatched junction nucleotides: 9. The germline V gene has CDR1 SGHRS and CDR2 YFSETQ. In nucleotides, the CDR3 is TGCGCCAGCAGCGCAGGGGACAGAGAGGCACCCCTCCACTTT. This sequence encodes CASSAGDREAPLHF.

This chain links TRBV5-1 with TRBJ1-5; D is unclear. CDR3 length equals 13 residues. In germline, CDR1 is SGHRS, CDR2 YFSETQ. Trimming shortened V by 5 bases and J by 2 bases, and 8 bases separated the two germline ends. DNA of the CDR3: TGCGCCAGCAGTTCGAGGGGCAATCAGCCCCAGCATTTT. Translated, it gives CASSSRGNQPQHF.

The genes are TRBV28 and TRBJ1-2; possibly TRBD1 for D (5 bases). The CDR3 spans 14 residues. Germline CDR1 reads MDHEN; CDR2 reads SYDVKM. V lost 2 bases, J lost 0 bases, and 7 bases lay in between. CDR3 sequence (DNA): TGTGCCAGCAGTTTACAGACAGCTAACTATGGCTACACCTTC. Encoded protein: CASSLQTANYGYTF.

The V call is TRBV10-3, the J call TRBJ1-2, with D maybe TRBD1 (5 bases). CDR1 is ENHRY and CDR2 is SYGVKD in the germline V gene. The CDR3 runs 11 residues. V was shortened by 4 bases and J by 10 bases, with 10 bases between the two germline ends. The chain's CDR3 is CAISVTGDYTF. The CDR3 DNA reads TGTGCCATCAGTGTTACGGGGGACTACACCTTC.

V and J are TRBV7-9 and TRBJ1-2; 10 bases line up with TRBD1. Germline V gene lookup returns CDR1 SEHNR and CDR2 FQNEAQ (reference sequence). This CDR3 has 15 residues. V dropped 1 base and J dropped 8; count of bases not matched to a gene: 7. DNA of the CDR3: TGTGCCAGCAGCTTAGGCCTGGACAGGGGGACCGGCTACACCTTC. Translating gives CASSLGLDRGTGYTF.

The chain uses TRBV5-6 and TRBJ1-2; 10 nucleotides line up with TRBD1. The germline gives CDR1 SGHDT, CDR2 YYEEEE. V shed 0 bases and J 4 bases; nucleotides not matched to a gene: 6. This CDR3 is 16 amino acids long. This CDR3 is CASSLVGTGVPYGYTF. The DNA for the CDR3 is TGTGCCAGCAGCTTGGTCGGGACAGGGGTCCCCTATGGCTACACCTTC.

This chain links TRBV19 with TRBJ1-1, with D uncertain. V was trimmed by 2 bases and J by 7 bases, leaving 20 bases between them. Looked up from germline, CDR1 is LNHDA and CDR2 is SQIVND (reference sequence). The CDR3 is 16 residues long. Here the CDR3 DNA reads TGTGCCAGTAGTATAAACGGGCGGGTACAAACCAATGAAGCTTTCTTT. Its protein is CASSINGRVQTNEAFF.

The genes are TRBV3-1 (or the pseudogene TRBV3-2) and TRBJ2-2; 9 bases agree with TRBD1. Germline V gene sequence: CDR1 LGHDT, CDR2 YNNKEL (reference sequence). J lost 5 bases, V lost 3 bases, and 7 bases had no gene match. The CDR3 covers 16 residues. CDR3: CASSQGTGLGTGELFF. In DNA, the CDR3 is TGTGCCAGCAGCCAGGGGACAGGGCTGGGGACCGGGGAGCTGTTTTTT.

The rearrangement joins TRBV6-1 to TRBJ2-7, with D unclear. With 2 bases removed from V and 12 bases from J, the gap between germline ends came to 11 bases. The CDR3 has 11 residues. Looked up from germline, CDR1 is MNHNS and CDR2 is SASEGT. The CDR3 DNA reads TGTGCCAGCAGTGAACCTCCAGATCTGTACTTC. Translation: CASSEPPDLYF.

The rearrangement uses TRBV4-3 and TRBJ2-2, with TRBD2 matching over 14 bases. Germline lookup yields CDR1 LGHNA and CDR2 YSLEER. V lost 1 base to trimming and J lost 1 base; unmatched junction nucleotides: 2. The CDR3 sequence is 18 residues long. The CDR3 nucleotides read TGCGCCAGCAGCCAAGGACTAGCGGGGGGGTTGAACACCGGGGAGCTGTTTTTT. It translates to CASSQGLAGGLNTGELFF.